This TCR beta chain is from a study of cytomegalovirus exposure and HLA in healthy donors. Regarding the study as a whole: Associated with HLA alleles at 0.05 false discovery rate in a later analysis were 15,000 to 20,000 TCR beta sequences. A later analysis showed HLA-associated TCR beta chains outstripping equally common others in clonal expansion.

In the case of this clone: Its antigen is not identified.

Nominally healthy donors provided the samples, though records likely missed some immune exposures. 60 Vbeta and 13 Jbeta primers were used in PCR. Sequenced by immunoSEQ multiplex PCR; TCRdb stores in-frame clones only, minus some. The data hold 200,000 to 300,000 clones, with approximately 85% observed a single time. Sequenced: PBMCs. The sequence was obtained from a woman aged 40 to 50 in good health and CMV-seropositive.

CDR3: CASRAGGNTGELFF. The CDR3 DNA is TGTGCCAGCCGAGCGGGAGGGAACACCGGGGAGCTGTTTTTT. The chain uses TRBV6-1 and TRBJ2-2; 9 nucleotides line up with TRBD2. Germline CDR1 reads MNHNS; CDR2 reads SASEGT. The CDR3 runs 14 residues. J was trimmed by 1 base and V by 8 bases; bases with no gene match: 2.